The present entry profiles one T cell receptor beta chain with its context. Its antigen is not known. From germline, CDR1 is MDHEN and CDR2 SYDVKM. V lost 5 bases and J 0 bases, leaving 14 bases between the germline ends. This CDR3 comprises 16 residues. Profiling relied on immunoSEQ multiplex PCR, and the TCRdb table lists in-frame clones only, not all of them. Among approximately 110,000 clones listed, 90% to 95% were seen once. This entry comes from a study of graft-versus-host responses after intestinal transplantation. Study as a whole: Transplantation in recipients was multivisceral, liver-intestinal, or isolated intestinal. After anti-thymocyte globulin induction, recipients took tacrolimus and steroids for three to four years. Broader study findings: GvH clonotypes were identified within recipient marrow, with a subset emerging first in ileum or blood. Individuals carrying graft-donor T cell macrochimerism showed high graft-versus-host to host-versus-graft clonal ratios in allografts.

Source: unstimulated CD8+ T cells sorted from spleen or lymph node cells, taken before transplant. The chain links TRBV28 to TRBJ1-5; D not resolved. The sequence was collected from a human donor who was the organ donor for an intestinal transplant. The CDR3 here is CASSPSSRGSNQPQHF. CDR3 coding DNA: TGTGCCAGCAGTCCCTCTTCACGGGGTAGCAATCAGCCCCAGCATTTT.